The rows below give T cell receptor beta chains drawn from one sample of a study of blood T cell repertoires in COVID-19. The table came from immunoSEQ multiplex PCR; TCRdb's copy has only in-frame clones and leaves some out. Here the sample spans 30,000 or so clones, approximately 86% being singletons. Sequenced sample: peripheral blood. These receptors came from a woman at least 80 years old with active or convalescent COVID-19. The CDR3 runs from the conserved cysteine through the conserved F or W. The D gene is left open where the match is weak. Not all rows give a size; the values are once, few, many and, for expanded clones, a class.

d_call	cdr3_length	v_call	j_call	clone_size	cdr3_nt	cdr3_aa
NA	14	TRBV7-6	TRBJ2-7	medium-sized	TGTGCCAGCAGCCCACAGGTCAGCTCCTACGAGCAGTACTTC	CASSPQVSSYEQYF
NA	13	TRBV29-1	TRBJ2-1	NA	TGCAGCGTTGAGGGAGGCAGAAACAATGAGCAGTTCTTC	CSVEGGRNNEQFF
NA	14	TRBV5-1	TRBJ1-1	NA	TGCGCCAGCAGCCAAAGTGGGGGGAGAACTGAAGCTTTCTTT	CASSQSGGRTEAFF
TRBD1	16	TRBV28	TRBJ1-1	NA	TGTGCCAGCACCACAGGAGGGACAGCAGGGAACACTGAAGCTTTCTTT	CASTTGGTAGNTEAFF
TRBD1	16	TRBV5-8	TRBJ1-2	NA	TGTGCCAGCAGCTTGGAGATGGGACAGGGTAACTATGGCTACACCTTC	CASSLEMGQGNYGYTF
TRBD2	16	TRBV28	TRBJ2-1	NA	TGTGCCAGCAGTGGGGGACTATCGAGCTCCTACAATGAGCAGTTCTTC	CASSGGLSSSYNEQFF
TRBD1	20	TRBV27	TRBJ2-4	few	TGTGCCAGCAGTTTTAACAGGGGGCGACCGGGCGACGATCTAGGGAACATTCAGTACTTC	CASSFNRGRPGDDLGNIQYF
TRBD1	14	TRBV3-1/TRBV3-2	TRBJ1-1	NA	TGTGCCAGCAGCCACCGGGACAGGAACACTGAAGCTTTCTTT	CASSHRDRNTEAFF
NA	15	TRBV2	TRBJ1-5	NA	TGTGCCAGCAGTTCTGGGGGGAGTTCCACTCAGCCCCAGCATTTT	CASSSGGSSTQPQHF
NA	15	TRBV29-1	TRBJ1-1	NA	TGCAGCGCTGGGTTGGGCACCGGGGTGAACACTGAAGCTTTCTTT	CSAGLGTGVNTEAFF
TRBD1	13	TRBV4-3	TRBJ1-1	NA	TGCGCCAGCAGCCCTACAGGGGGTCCTGAAGCTTTCTTT	CASSPTGGPEAFF